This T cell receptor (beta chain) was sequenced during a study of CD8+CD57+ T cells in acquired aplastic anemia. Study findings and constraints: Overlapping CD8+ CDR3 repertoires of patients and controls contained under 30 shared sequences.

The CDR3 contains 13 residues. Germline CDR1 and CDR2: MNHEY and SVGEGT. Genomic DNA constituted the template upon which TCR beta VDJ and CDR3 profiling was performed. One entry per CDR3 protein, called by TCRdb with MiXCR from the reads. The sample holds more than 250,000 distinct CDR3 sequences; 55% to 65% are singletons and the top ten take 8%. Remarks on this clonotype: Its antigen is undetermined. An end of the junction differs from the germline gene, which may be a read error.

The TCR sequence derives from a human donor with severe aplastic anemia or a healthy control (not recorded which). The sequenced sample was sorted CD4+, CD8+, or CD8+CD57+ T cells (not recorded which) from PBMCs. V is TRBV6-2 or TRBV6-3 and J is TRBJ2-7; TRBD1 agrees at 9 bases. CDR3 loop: CATRQGGRHEQSF. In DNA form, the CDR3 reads TGTGCCACCCGACAGGGGGGCCGGCACGAGCAGAGCTTC.